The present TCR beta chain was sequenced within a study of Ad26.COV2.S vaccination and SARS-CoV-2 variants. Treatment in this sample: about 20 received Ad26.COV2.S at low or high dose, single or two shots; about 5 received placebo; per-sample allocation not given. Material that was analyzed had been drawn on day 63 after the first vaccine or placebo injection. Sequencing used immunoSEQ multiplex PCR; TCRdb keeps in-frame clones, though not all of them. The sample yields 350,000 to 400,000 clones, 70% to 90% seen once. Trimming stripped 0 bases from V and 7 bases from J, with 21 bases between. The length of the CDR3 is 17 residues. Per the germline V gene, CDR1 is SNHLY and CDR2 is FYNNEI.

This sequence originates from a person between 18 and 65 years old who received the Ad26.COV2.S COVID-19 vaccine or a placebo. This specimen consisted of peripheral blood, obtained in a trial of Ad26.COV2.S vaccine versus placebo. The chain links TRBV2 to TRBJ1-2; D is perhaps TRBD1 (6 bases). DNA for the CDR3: TGTGCCAGCAGTGAAGCGCTTGGGGGGGCGTGGATGGGTGGCTACACCTTC. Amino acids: CASSEALGGAWMGGYTF.